The 10 T cell receptor beta chains reported below all come from one sample, sequenced in a study of T cells in Graves' hyperthyroidism and ophthalmopathy. The investigators amplified TCR beta CDR3 regions from RNA transcripts. First-round RT-PCR with HTBI primers amplified the TCR CDR3 region. TCRdb independently ran MiXCR on the multiplex PCR reads; one entry per CDR3 protein. The table has approximately 530,000 distinct CDR3 sequences, 15% to 20% seen once. The sequenced sample was blood. The origin of the receptors is a woman aged 18-29 years with Graves' hyperthyroidism.

This clonotype has just a few counts. DNA for the CDR3: TGTGCCATCAGTGAGTCAGGACAGGGAGGCGATGGCTACACCTTC. Its protein is CAISESGQGGDGYTF. The chain has TRBV10-3 and TRBJ1-2, with 8 nucleotides matching TRBD1. The CDR3 is 15 residues long. Unmatched junction bases numbered 6, after V lost 0 bases and J lost 6 bases. Germline CDR1 is ENHRY and CDR2 is SYGVKD.

This chain joins TRBV5-1 and TRBJ2-5, with TRBD2 identical over 8 bases. Trimming took 0 bases from V and 3 from J; bases not matched to a gene: 7. Germline V gene data show CDR1 as SGHRS and CDR2 as YFSETQ. CDR3 size: 16 residues. The CDR3 is CASSLAGTRKKETQYF. In DNA form, the CDR3 reads TGCGCCAGCAGCTTGGCCGGGACTAGGAAAAAAGAGACCCAGTACTTC.

The chain combines TRBV30 with TRBJ2-2; the D gene is possibly TRBD1 (6 bases). Per the germline V gene, CDR1 is GTSNPN and CDR2 is SVGIG (reference sequence). Trimming stripped 2 bases from V and 4 bases from J, with 17 bases between. The CDR3 is made up of 16 amino acids. CDR3 sequence reads: CAWSTLQGSRTGELFF. CDR3 nucleotide sequence: TGTGCCTGGAGTACTTTACAGGGTTCCCGCACCGGGGAGCTGTTTTTT.

V gene TRBV27 combines with J gene TRBJ2-1; 8 nucleotides line up with TRBD1. Looked up from germline, CDR1 is MNHEY and CDR2 is SMNVEV (reference sequence). Unmatched junction bases numbered 10, after V lost 4 bases and J lost 8 bases. The CDR3 is made up of 15 amino acids. DNA for the CDR3: TGTGCCAGCAGTTCAATGACAGGGGTCCTGGATGAGCAGTTCTTC. Encoded protein: CASSSMTGVLDEQFF.

The sample holds many counts of this clonotype. The rearrangement joins TRBV27 to TRBJ2-7; 10 nucleotides align to TRBD2. V gave up 6 bases and J gave up 0 bases; unmatched junction bases: 14. This CDR3 has 18 amino acids. Germline CDR1 reads MNHEY; CDR2 reads SMNVEV (reference sequence). The CDR3 DNA is TGTGCCAGCAGACCGCGGAGGACTAGCGGAGGGAGCTCCTACGAGCAGTACTTC. It yields the protein CASRPRRTSGGSSYEQYF.

J is TRBJ2-3 and V is TRBV29-1; D is uncertain. V dropped 0 bases and J dropped 0 bases, with 7 bases sitting between them. This CDR3 is built from 14 residues. Germline CDR1 is SQVTM and CDR2 is ANQGSEA. This chain's CDR3 is CSVEDRISTDTQYF. CDR3 nucleotides: TGCAGCGTTGAAGATAGAATAAGCACAGATACGCAGTATTTT.

V and J are TRBV19 and TRBJ1-1; 7 bases align to TRBD1. This CDR3 contains 15 residues. The V and J ends lost 5 bases and 1 base, in that order; junction bases with no gene match: 7. Per the germline V gene, CDR1 is LNHDA and CDR2 is SQIVND (reference sequence). CDR3 bases: TGTGCCAGTAGTCGGGGACAGCTGAAGAACACTGAAGCTTTCTTT. Amino acids: CASSRGQLKNTEAFF.

The CDR3 DNA follows: TGTGCCAGCAGCCAGAACAGGGTGAACACTGAAGCTTTCTTT. This gives the protein CASSQNRVNTEAFF. This chain links TRBV14 with TRBJ1-1, with D maybe TRBD1 (6 bases). Germline V CDR1 and CDR2: SGHDN, FVKESK. The V end lost 3 bases, the J end lost 0 bases, and 8 bases lay between the germline ends. The CDR3 totals 14 residues.

This clonotype was found a few times. The rearrangement uses TRBV10-1 and TRBJ2-7; 9 nucleotides line up with TRBD1. There are 15 residues in the CDR3. Germline V gene data show CDR1 as WNHNN and CDR2 as SYGVQD (reference sequence). The V gene end was trimmed by 4 bases and the J gene end by 6 bases; junction bases not matched to a gene: 10. This CDR3 reads CASSGRGQGRLEQYF. In DNA, the CDR3 is TGCGCCAGCAGTGGGAGGGGACAGGGAAGGCTCGAGCAGTACTTC.

This clonotype came up a few times. The chain carries TRBV28 and TRBJ2-3; D gene ambiguous. V lost 7 bases to trimming and J lost 5 bases, with 7 bases between them. The CDR3 is 11 residues long. The V gene's germline CDR1 is MDHEN and CDR2 SYDVKM. DNA of the CDR3: TGTGCCAGCAACGGCTTAGATACGCAGTATTTT. Its protein product is CASNGLDTQYF.